This T cell receptor beta chain was captured in a study of blood T cell repertoires in COVID-19. CDR1 and CDR2 (germline): LGHDT, YNNKEL (reference sequence). The junction had 4 bases not matched to a gene; V was cut back by 0 bases and J by 1 base. The CDR3 extends over 17 amino acids. The table came from immunoSEQ multiplex PCR; TCRdb's copy has only in-frame clones and leaves some out. The sample lists approximately 140,000 clones; 85% to 90% were seen once. The chain recombines TRBV3-1 (or the pseudogene TRBV3-2) with TRBJ2-5; TRBD2 matches at 11 bases. Sample: peripheral blood. This receptor was identified in a woman aged 55 to 70 with acute or convalescent COVID-19. The CDR3, as DNA: TGTGCCAGCAGCCAAGATATGACTAGCGGGGTCCAAGAGACCCAGTACTTC. Protein: CASSQDMTSGVQETQYF.